This T cell receptor beta chain emerged from a study of neoadjuvant anti-PD-1 for oral cavity cancer. Libraries were prepared by immunoSEQ multiplex PCR; TCRdb keeps only in-frame clonotypes and omits some of them. The sample includes about 81,000 clones, 84% of them seen just once. These newly diagnosed stage II-IVA oral cavity squamous cell carcinoma patients had no prior systemic or radiation treatment. In regard to this clone: The antigen remains undetermined.

General study points: Treg/Th17 ratio rose with pretreatment blood and fell with post-treatment tumor TCRbeta clonality.

The CDR3 is made up of 14 amino acids. In germline, CDR1 is SGHRS, CDR2 YFSETQ. V lost 2 bases and J 7 bases, leaving 12 bases between the germline ends. The specimen comprised PBMCs, sampled before nivolumab (anti-PD-1) treatment. The clonotype originates from a person between 35 and 79 years old with oral cavity squamous cell carcinoma. The chain is built from TRBV5-1 and TRBJ2-2, with unresolved D. CDR3 amino acids: CASSLIENDGELFF. The CDR3 DNA follows: TGCGCCAGCAGCTTAATAGAGAATGACGGGGAGCTGTTTTTT.